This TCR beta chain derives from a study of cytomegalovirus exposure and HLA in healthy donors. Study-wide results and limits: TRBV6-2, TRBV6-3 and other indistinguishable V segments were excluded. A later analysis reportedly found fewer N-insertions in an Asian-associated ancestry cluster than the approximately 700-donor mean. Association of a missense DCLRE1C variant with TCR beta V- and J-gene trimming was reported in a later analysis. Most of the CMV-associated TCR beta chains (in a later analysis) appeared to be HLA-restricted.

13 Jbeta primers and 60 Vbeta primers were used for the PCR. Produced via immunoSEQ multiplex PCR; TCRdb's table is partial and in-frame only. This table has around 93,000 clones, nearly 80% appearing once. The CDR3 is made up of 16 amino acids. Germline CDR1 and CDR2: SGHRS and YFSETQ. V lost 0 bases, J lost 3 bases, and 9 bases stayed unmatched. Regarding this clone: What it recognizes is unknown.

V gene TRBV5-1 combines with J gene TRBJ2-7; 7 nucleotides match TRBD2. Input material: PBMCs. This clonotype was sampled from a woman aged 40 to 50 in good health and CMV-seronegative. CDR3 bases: TGCGCCAGCAGCTTGGGGAGACTAGCCCTGGGCTACGAGCAGTACTTC. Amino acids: CASSLGRLALGYEQYF.